These 21 T cell receptor beta chains share one sample of origin, sequenced in a study of cytomegalovirus exposure and HLA in healthy donors. PCR involved 60 Vbeta and 13 Jbeta primers. Sequenced by immunoSEQ multiplex PCR; TCRdb stores in-frame clones only, minus some. This table holds around 150,000 clones, roughly four fifths found once. The sample taken for sequencing was PBMCs. These receptors originate from a man between 45 and 60 years old in good health and CMV-seropositive.

The V and J genes are TRBV21-1 and TRBJ1-2. TRBV21-1 has pseudogene status. This CDR3 comprises 16 residues. The CDR3 DNA follows: TGTGCCAGCATCCGCAGGGCGGAGGAGGGACTAGGTGGCTACACCTTC. Translating it yields CASIRRAEEGLGGYTF.

The chain employs TRBV13 and TRBJ1-4; weak D call: TRBD1 (5 bases). V was shortened by 0 bases and J by 13 bases, with 6 bases between the two germline ends. CDR3 size: 11 residues. Germline CDR1 reads PRHDT; CDR2 reads FYEKMQ (reference sequence). The CDR3 sequence is CASSLGGGLFF. CDR3 nucleotide sequence: TGTGCCAGCAGCTTAGGGGGGGGACTGTTTTTT.

This clone was recorded only once. The CDR3 DNA reads TGCGCCAGCAGCTTAGATTTACAGGACGGCCAGCCCCAGCATTTT. The encoded protein is CASSLDLQDGQPQHF. This chain uses TRBV5-1 with TRBJ1-5; D is perhaps TRBD1 (5 bases). This CDR3 comprises 15 residues. The V end lost 2 bases, the J end lost 7 bases, and 16 bases lay between the germline ends. Germline V lookup: CDR1 SGHRS, CDR2 YFSETQ.

The CDR3, as DNA: TGTGCCAGCAACAGACTAGCGGATTTCACAGATACGCAGTATTTT. Protein sequence: CASNRLADFTDTQYF. V gene TRBV7-2 combines with J gene TRBJ2-3, with TRBD2 identical over 9 bases. V trimming: 7 bases; J trimming: 2 bases; junction bases outside the gene matches: 7. This CDR3 is built from 15 residues. Germline CDR1 is SGHTA and CDR2 is FQGNSA.

About this clone: Other DNA sequences of this sample code for an identical CDR3. The gene calls are TRBV2 and TRBJ2-1; TRBD1 might be the D (6 bases). CDR1 is SNHLY and CDR2 is FYNNEI in the germline V gene. Trimming stripped 6 bases from V and 8 bases from J, with 20 bases between. The CDR3 extends over 15 amino acids. CDR3 sequence (DNA): TGTGCCAGCAGCGAAACCCGAGGACAGTTCGATGAGCAGTTCTTC. Its translation: CASSETRGQFDEQFF.

This rearrangement joins TRBV11-2 to TRBJ1-1; 10 nucleotides align to TRBD1. CDR3 length: 17 residues. Trimming cost V 4 bases and J 4 bases; bases outside gene matches: 12. CDR1 is SGHAT and CDR2 is FQNNGV in the germline V gene. DNA of the CDR3: TGTGCCAGCAGCTCCCCGGGACAGGGGTCAAAATTCACTGAAGCTTTCTTT. Its translation: CASSSPGQGSKFTEAFF.

The chain combines TRBV7-9 with TRBJ2-5; TRBD1 might be the D (7 bases). The CDR3 has 13 amino acids. Germline loops: CDR1 SEHNR, CDR2 FQNEAQ (reference sequence). The V and J ends lost 5 bases and 5 bases respectively, with 12 bases between them. CDR3 protein: CASSQAGGETQYF. Written as DNA, the CDR3 is TGTGCCAGCAGCCAGGCAGGGGGGGAGACCCAGTACTTC. The complete variable domain, with remaining parts taken from reference TRBV7-9 and TRBJ2-5, reads DTGVSQNPRHKITKRGQNVTFRCDPISEHNRLYWYRQTLGQGPEFLTYFQNEAQLEKSRLLSDRFSAERPKGSFSTLEIQRTEQGDSAMYLCASSQAGGETQYFGPGTRLLVL.

The CDR3 sequence is CASSLVRGPGDQYF. The CDR3 bases are TGTGCCAGCAGTTTAGTAAGGGGGCCGGGGGATCAGTACTTC. The rearrangement links TRBV28 to TRBJ2-4, with D perhaps TRBD1 (7 bases). The CDR3 length is 14 residues. Germline V gene data show CDR1 as MDHEN and CDR2 as SYDVKM. Trimming took 2 bases from V and 12 from J, leaving 17 bases between them. Based on the CDR3 plus reference TRBV28 and TRBJ2-4, the full variable domain is DVKVTQSSRYLVKRTGEKVFLECVQDMDHENMFWYRQDPGLGLRLIYFSYDVKMKEKGDIPEGYSVSREKKERFSLILESASTNQTSMYLCASSLVRGPGDQYFGAGTRLSVL.

The chain uses TRBV7-2 and TRBJ1-5; D uncertain. The ends were cut back, 2 bases at V and 5 bases at J, with 10 bases in the middle. CDR1 SGHTA and CDR2 FQGNSA come from the germline V gene. The CDR3 length is 14 residues. The CDR3 bases are TGTGCCAGCAGCTTATTAACAGCTGATCAGCCCCAGCATTTT. Translation: CASSLLTADQPQHF.

This clone has only a few counts. This rearrangement joins TRBV5-1 to TRBJ1-2, with D perhaps TRBD1 (6 bases). Trimming pared 2 bases from V and 4 bases from J, leaving 18 bases between. CDR3 length: 16 residues. The germline V gene has CDR1 SGHRS and CDR2 YFSETQ. The CDR3 DNA reads TGCGCCAGCAGCTTCCTATCGGGCGTAGGGGGCTATGGCTACACCTTC. Translation: CASSFLSGVGGYGYTF.

The gene calls are TRBV7-2 and TRBJ2-2; the D is unclear. V lost 1 base and J 4 bases, leaving 7 bases between the germline ends. Germline values: CDR1 SGHTA, CDR2 FQGNSA. The CDR3 sequence is 14 residues long. The chain's CDR3 is CASSLVQITGELFF. The CDR3, as DNA: TGTGCCAGCAGCTTAGTACAAATCACCGGGGAGCTGTTTTTT. Full variable domain (remainder filled in from reference TRBV7-2 and TRBJ2-2): GAGVSQSPSNKVTEKGKDVELRCDPISGHTALYWYRQSLGQGLEFLIYFQGNSAPDKSGLPSDRFSAERTGGSVSTLTIQRTQQEDSAVYLCASSLVQITGELFFGEGSRLTVL.

The CDR3 DNA sequence: TGTGCCAGCAGAGTACAGGTGACTACTGAAGCTTTCTTT. This sequence encodes CASRVQVTTEAFF. This sequence joins TRBV2 and TRBJ1-1, with a weak D call TRBD1 (5 bases). Trimming pared 6 bases from V and 5 bases from J, leaving 13 bases between. The CDR3 length is 13 residues. Germline CDR1 SNHLY, CDR2 FYNNEI.

The gene calls are TRBV28 and TRBJ2-1; D perhaps matches TRBD1 (5 bases). CDR1 is MDHEN, CDR2 SYDVKM, per germline. Trimming shortened V by 5 bases and J by 7 bases, and 12 bases separated the two germline ends. The CDR3 length is 13 residues. DNA for the CDR3: TGTGCCAGCAGTCCCCAGGGTTGGAATGAGCAGTTCTTC. It encodes CASSPQGWNEQFF.

This chain connects TRBV27 to TRBJ2-7, with 7 bases aligning to TRBD1. The junction had 5 bases not matched to a gene; V was cut back by 5 bases and J by 4 bases. Looked up from germline, CDR1 is MNHEY and CDR2 is SMNVEV (reference sequence). The CDR3 loop spans 13 amino acids. This CDR3 reads CASSRDSQYEQYF. The CDR3 DNA sequence: TGTGCCAGCAGTCGGGACAGTCAATACGAGCAGTACTTC.

This sequence joins TRBV6-5 and TRBJ1-1; TRBD1 is a possible D gene (5 bases). CDR3 size: 14 residues. The germline CDR1 and CDR2 sequences are MNHEY and SVGAGI. Deletions cut 5 bases from V and 6 bases from J, with 16 bases between. The CDR3 DNA reads TGTGCCAGCAGTCGAGGTGGACAAGTCCCTGAAGCTTTCTTT. As protein: CASSRGGQVPEAFF.

The chain combines TRBV27 with TRBJ2-3; a weak D match, TRBD1 (6 bases). Between the trimmed V and J ends, which lost 10 bases and 0 bases, there was a span of 14 bases. This CDR3 is 14 amino acids long. CDR1 is MNHEY, CDR2 SMNVEV, per germline (reference sequence). The CDR3, as DNA: TGTGCCACCAAGACAGGTTCTAGCACAGATACGCAGTATTTT. Residues: CATKTGSSTDTQYF.

The chain links TRBV2 to TRBJ2-3; TRBD2 matches at 10 bases. CDR3 length: 16 amino acids. With V trimmed by 4 bases and J by 3 bases, 7 bases remained unmatched. Germline V gene lookup returns CDR1 SNHLY and CDR2 FYNNEI. The CDR3 nucleotides are TGTGCCAGCAGTGGGGAAGCGGGGGGGGCTACAGATACGCAGTATTTT. Translating gives CASSGEAGGATDTQYF.

In DNA form, the CDR3 reads TGTGCCAGTAGTATAGGTAGGGACAGACCTAGCAATCAGCCCCAGCATTTT. This sequence encodes CASSIGRDRPSNQPQHF. The J gene is TRBJ1-5, the V gene TRBV19, with 7 bases that match TRBD1. CDR1 LNHDA and CDR2 SQIVND come from the germline V gene (reference sequence). This CDR3 is built from 17 residues. V gave up 1 base and J gave up 0 bases; unmatched junction bases: 6.

The CDR3 protein is CASSPLGPTSGESPQTQYF. CDR3 nucleotide sequence: TGTGCCAGCAGCCCACTAGGCCCGACTAGCGGGGAATCCCCACAGACCCAGTACTTC. This chain links TRBV7-3 with TRBJ2-5; TRBD2 matches 11 bases. V shed 5 bases, J shed 6 bases, and the junction held 20 bases outside the gene matches. The CDR3 covers 19 residues. CDR1 and CDR2 (germline): SGHTA, FQGTGA.

The chain is built from TRBV7-9 and TRBJ1-2; the D gene is possibly TRBD1 (6 bases). Trimming took off 0 bases at V and 7 bases at J, with 12 bases between the two ends. Per germline, CDR1 SEHNR and CDR2 FQNEAQ (reference sequence). The CDR3 extends over 14 amino acids. DNA of the CDR3: TGTGCCAGCAGCTTAGCCCTCGTGGGGGCTGGCTACACCTTC. It translates to CASSLALVGAGYTF.

This chain connects TRBV7-2 to TRBJ1-1; TRBD1 agrees at 7 bases. Looked up from germline, CDR1 is SGHTA and CDR2 is FQGNSA. The CDR3 contains 16 residues. V was clipped by 6 bases and J by 4 bases; unmatched bases: 14. The CDR3 spells CASRPQGVGLITEAFF. The CDR3 coding sequence is TGTGCCAGCAGGCCCCAGGGGGTCGGTTTGATCACTGAAGCTTTCTTT.